This TCR beta chain is from a study of breast tumors, draining lymph nodes, adjacent tissues. General observations from the study: Compared with basal-like, luminal-like tumors shared significantly more repertoire with nontumor tissue. Most tumor T cells seemingly derive from lymph node, then expand in tumor.

TCRdb called the multiplex PCR reads again in MiXCR, with one record for every CDR3 protein. The sample includes about 230,000 distinct CDR3 sequences, about a third of them seen just once. This clonotype appeared a few times. Its target is unknown. A clone one base away is much larger, so this may be a read error. Axillary draining lymph nodes of breast cancer patients supplied the node samples. The CDR3 is 14 amino acids. In germline, CDR1 is SGDLS, CDR2 YYNGEE. This chain links TRBV9 with TRBJ2-1, with 10 positions matching TRBD2. This receptor was taken from a female donor with breast cancer. Some clones in this sample may be carry-over from other donors' samples. Specimen: axillary lymph node tissue. The CDR3 region is CASSLLAGDNEQSF. In nucleotides, the CDR3 is TGTGCCAGCAGCCTCCTAGCGGGGGACAATGAGCAGTCCTTC.